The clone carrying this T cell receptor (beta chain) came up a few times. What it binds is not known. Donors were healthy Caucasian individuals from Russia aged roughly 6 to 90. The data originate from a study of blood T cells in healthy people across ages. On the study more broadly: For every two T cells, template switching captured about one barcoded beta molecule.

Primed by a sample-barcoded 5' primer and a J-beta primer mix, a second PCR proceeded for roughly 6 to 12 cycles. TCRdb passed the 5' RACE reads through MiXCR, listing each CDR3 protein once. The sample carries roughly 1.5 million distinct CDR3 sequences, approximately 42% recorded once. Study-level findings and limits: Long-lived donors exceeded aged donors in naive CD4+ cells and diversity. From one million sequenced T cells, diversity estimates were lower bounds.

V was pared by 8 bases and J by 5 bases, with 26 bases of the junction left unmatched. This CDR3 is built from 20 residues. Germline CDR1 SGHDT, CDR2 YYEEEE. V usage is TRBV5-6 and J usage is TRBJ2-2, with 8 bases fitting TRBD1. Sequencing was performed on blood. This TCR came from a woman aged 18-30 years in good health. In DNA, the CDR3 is TGTGCCAGTAAACCTCGGTCCCCTAAAGACCGCAGGGGGCGGACCGGGGAGCTGTTTTTT. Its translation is CASKPRSPKDRRGRTGELFF.